This T cell receptor (beta chain) stems from a study of vaccination and CD4 T cells after COVID-19. Cultured CD4+ T-cell DNA underwent Oncomine TCR Beta short-read sequencing. MiXCR was run by TCRdb on the PCR reads, yielding one entry per CDR3 protein. The sample has around 9,300 distinct CDR3 sequences; roughly 34% are singletons. From germline, CDR1 is LNHDA and CDR2 SQIVND (reference sequence). V lost 1 base and J lost 6; bases outside the gene matches: 17. The CDR3 is 18 residues long. Treatment: approximately 11-day PBMC culture with coronavirus spike peptide pools or control peptides (ViraFEST assay). This clonotype appeared a few times. Its target is not known.

This rearrangement joins TRBV19 to TRBJ1-2; TRBD1 agrees at 7 bases. Sequencing input: CD4+ T cells from blood, cultured in vitro. The clonotype originates from a human donor who had recovered from COVID-19. The CDR3 here is CASSIVRGTVKGAHGYTF. CDR3 DNA sequence: TGTGCCAGTAGTATAGTGAGGGGGACAGTGAAGGGGGCTCATGGCTACACCTTC.